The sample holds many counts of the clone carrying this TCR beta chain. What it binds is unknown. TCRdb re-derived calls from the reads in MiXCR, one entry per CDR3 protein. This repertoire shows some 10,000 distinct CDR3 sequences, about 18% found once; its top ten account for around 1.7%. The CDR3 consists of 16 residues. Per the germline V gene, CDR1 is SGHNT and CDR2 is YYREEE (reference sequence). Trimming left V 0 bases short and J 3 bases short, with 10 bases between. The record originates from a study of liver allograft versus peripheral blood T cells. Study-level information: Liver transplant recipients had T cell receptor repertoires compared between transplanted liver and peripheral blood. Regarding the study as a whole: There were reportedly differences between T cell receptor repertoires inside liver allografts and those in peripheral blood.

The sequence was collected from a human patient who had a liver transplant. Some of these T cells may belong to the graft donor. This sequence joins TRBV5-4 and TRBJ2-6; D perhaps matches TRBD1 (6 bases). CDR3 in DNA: TGTGCCAGCAGCTTGGTGGGGGCAATTGGGGCCAACGTCCTGACTTTC. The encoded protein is CASSLVGAIGANVLTF.